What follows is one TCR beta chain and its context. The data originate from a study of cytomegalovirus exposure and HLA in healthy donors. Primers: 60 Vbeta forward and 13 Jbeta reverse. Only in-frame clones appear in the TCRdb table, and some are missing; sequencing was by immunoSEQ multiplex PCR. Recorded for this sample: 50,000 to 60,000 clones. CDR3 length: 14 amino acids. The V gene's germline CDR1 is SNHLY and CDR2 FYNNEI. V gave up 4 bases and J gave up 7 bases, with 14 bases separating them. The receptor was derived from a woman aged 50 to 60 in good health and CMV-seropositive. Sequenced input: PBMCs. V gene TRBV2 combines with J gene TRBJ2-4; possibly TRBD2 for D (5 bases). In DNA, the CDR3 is TGTGCCAGCAGTGGGACTCTAATGGGGAACATTCAGTACTTC. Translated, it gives CASSGTLMGNIQYF.